These 10 T cell receptor beta chains were sequenced from one sample in a study of cytomegalovirus exposure and HLA in healthy donors. Primers: 60 Vbeta forward and 13 Jbeta reverse. Sequenced by immunoSEQ multiplex PCR; TCRdb stores in-frame clones only, minus some. The sample has under 150,000 clones; over 60% are singletons. Sequencing was performed on PBMCs. The origin of the receptors is a female donor in good health and CMV-seropositive.

V is TRBV28 and J is TRBJ1-2; 10 positions match TRBD1. J was trimmed by 5 bases and V by 5 bases; bases with no gene match: 5. CDR3 length: 14 residues. In germline, CDR1 is MDHEN, CDR2 SYDVKM. In nucleotides, the CDR3 is TGTGCCAGCAGTCCCAGGACAGGGGGGTATGGCTACACCTTC. Protein: CASSPRTGGYGYTF.

This sequence joins TRBV5-1 and TRBJ1-2; D is possibly TRBD1 (6 bases). CDR1 is SGHRS, CDR2 YFSETQ, per germline. This CDR3 spans 13 amino acids. V lost 4 bases and J lost 6, with 13 bases in between. The CDR3 region has the DNA TGCGCCAGCAGCCTGTCAGGGGCAGATGGCTACACCTTC. This encodes CASSLSGADGYTF.

This clone occurred a few times. The chain combines TRBV27 with TRBJ2-1, with 8 nucleotides matching TRBD2. Germline assignment: CDR1 MNHEY and CDR2 SMNVEV (reference sequence). This CDR3 spans 15 amino acids. V lost 5 bases, J lost 4 bases, and 7 bases stayed unmatched. In nucleotides, the CDR3 is TGTGCCAGCAGTCCTGAGCGGGGGCGGTACAATGAGCAGTTCTTC. Protein: CASSPERGRYNEQFF.

Points on this clone: An end of the junction does not agree with germline; a read error may underlie this. This chain links TRBV7-9 with TRBJ2-2; 10 bases agree with TRBD2. Germline CDR1 reads SEHNR; CDR2 reads FQNEAQ (reference sequence). The CDR3 runs to 16 residues. The CDR3 loop is CSSSFRLAGVSGELFF. The CDR3 DNA follows: TGTTCCAGCAGCTTCCGGCTAGCGGGAGTATCCGGGGAGCTGTTTTTT.

The J gene is TRBJ2-7, the V gene TRBV7-9; TRBD1 is a possible D gene (6 bases). Trimming removed 1 base from V and 4 bases from J, with 11 bases in between. CDR1 SEHNR and CDR2 FQNEAQ come from the germline V gene (reference sequence). The CDR3 totals 14 residues. CDR3 nucleotide sequence: TGTGCCAGCAGCTTAGGGGGACACCTTTACGAGCAGTACTTC. It encodes CASSLGGHLYEQYF.

The J gene is TRBJ2-7, the V gene TRBV9; the D gene is possibly TRBD1 (5 bases). V was clipped by 0 bases and J by 3 bases, with 10 bases between them. Germline CDR1 is SGDLS and CDR2 is YYNGEE. CDR3 length equals 14 residues. The CDR3 DNA is TGTGCCAGCAGCGTAGACAGGTCGGGCTACGAGCAGTACTTC. This translates into CASSVDRSGYEQYF.

V and J are TRBV25-1 and TRBJ2-2; the match to TRBD2 covers 8 bases. The CDR3 totals 15 residues. V was clipped by 4 bases and J by 3 bases; unmatched bases: 4. CDR1 and CDR2 (germline): MGHDK, SYGVNS. The CDR3 nucleotides are TGTGCCAGCAGTGCCGGGAGGGCGGACACCGGGGAGCTGTTTTTT. Its protein is CASSAGRADTGELFF. Using reference TRBV25-1 and TRBJ2-2 for the parts outside the CDR3, the full variable domain is EADIYQTPRYLVIGTGKKITLECSQTMGHDKMYWYQQDPGMELHLIHYSYGVNSTEKGDLSSESTVSRIRTEHFPLTLESARPSHTSQYLCASSAGRADTGELFFGEGSRLTVL.

V and J are TRBV4-1 and TRBJ2-7; 10 nucleotides agree with TRBD2. Per germline, CDR1 MGHRA and CDR2 YSYEKL. There are 15 residues in the CDR3. J was trimmed by 2 bases and V by 4 bases; bases with no gene match: 5. CDR3: CASSLIAGGAYEQYF. CDR3 coding DNA: TGCGCCAGCAGCCTAATAGCGGGGGGAGCCTACGAGCAGTACTTC.

V is TRBV2 and J is TRBJ2-1; 8 positions match TRBD2. This CDR3 has 16 amino acids. After removal of 1 base from V and 0 bases from J, the junction contained 2 bases not matched to a gene. CDR1 is SNHLY and CDR2 is FYNNEI in the germline V gene. This CDR3 reads CASSEVLAVSYNEQFF. CDR3 bases: TGTGCCAGCAGTGAAGTACTAGCGGTCTCCTACAATGAGCAGTTCTTC.

The chain uses TRBV29-1 and TRBJ1-2; 8 bases agree with TRBD1. After removal of 6 bases from V and 2 bases from J, the junction contained 2 bases not matched to a gene. Germline loops: CDR1 SQVTM, CDR2 ANQGSEA. CDR3 length equals 12 residues. CDR3 bases: TGCAGCGTGAGGACAGGGAACTATGGCTACACCTTC. Amino acid sequence: CSVRTGNYGYTF. Full variable domain (missing parts from reference TRBV29-1 and TRBJ1-2): SAVISQKPSRDICQRGTSLTIQCQVDSQVTMMFWYRQQPGQSLTLIATANQGSEATYESGFVIDKFPISRPNLTFSTLTVSNMSPEDSSIYLCSVRTGNYGYTFGSGTRLTVV.